These 17 T cell receptor beta chains share one sample of origin, sequenced in a study of T cells in Graves' hyperthyroidism and ophthalmopathy. RNA transcripts served as the template for amplifying TCR beta CDR3 regions. First-round RT-PCR of the TCR CDR3 relied on the HTBI primer set. TCRdb reanalysed the multiplex PCR reads using MiXCR and keeps one entry per CDR3 protein. This sample has 300,000 to 450,000 distinct CDR3 sequences, with about a sixth found just once. The sample consisted of blood. Every receptor here comes from a woman aged 40 to 55 with Graves' ophthalmopathy.

This clonotype was counted ten times or more. The chain carries TRBV28 and TRBJ2-6; tentative D call: TRBD1 (6 bases). This CDR3 is 16 amino acids long. V was cut by 5 bases and J by 2 bases, with 13 bases left in between. Germline V gives CDR1 MDHEN, CDR2 SYDVKM. DNA of the CDR3: TGTGCCAGCAGTCTCAACTACAGGGCTGGGGCCAACGTCCTGACTTTC. It is translated as CASSLNYRAGANVLTF.

The V call is TRBV27, the J call TRBJ2-7; 11 nucleotides match TRBD1. Germline values: CDR1 MNHEY, CDR2 SMNVEV (reference sequence). V shed 5 bases, J shed 10 bases, and the junction held 7 bases outside the gene matches. This CDR3 is built from 13 residues. The CDR3 nucleotides read TGTGCCAGCAGTAGGGACAGGGGGAGTCCTCAGTACTTC. Translating it yields CASSRDRGSPQYF.

The chain couples TRBV11-2 to TRBJ2-7; TRBD2 agrees at 7 bases. V was clipped by 0 bases and J by 6 bases; unmatched bases: 5. Germline values: CDR1 SGHAT, CDR2 FQNNGV. This CDR3 is built from 14 residues. Here the CDR3 reads CASSLDRAGAEQYF. The CDR3 coding sequence is TGTGCCAGCAGCTTAGATAGGGCGGGAGCCGAGCAGTACTTC.

This chain links TRBV11-2 with TRBJ2-7, with TRBD2 identical over 9 bases. Per the germline V gene, CDR1 is SGHAT and CDR2 is FQNNGV. The trim removed 2 bases at V and 0 bases at J, leaving 8 bases unmatched. The CDR3 has 17 residues. The DNA of the CDR3 is TGTGCCAGCAGCTTATTAGGTTTTAGCGGGAGCTCCTACGAGCAGTACTTC. Protein: CASSLLGFSGSSYEQYF.

The chain links TRBV5-5 to TRBJ1-1, with D maybe TRBD1 (6 bases). The CDR3 has 15 amino acids. The germline CDR1 and CDR2 sequences are SGHKS and YYEKEE (reference sequence). V was cut by 4 bases and J by 1 base, with 14 bases left in between. CDR3 loop: CASSQIQGTNTEAFF. The CDR3 DNA sequence: TGTGCCAGCAGCCAGATACAGGGCACGAACACTGAAGCTTTCTTT. Supplemented by reference TRBV5-5 and TRBJ1-1, the full variable domain reads DAGVTQSPTHLIKTRGQQVTLRCSPISGHKSVSWYQQVLGQGPQFIFQYYEKEERGRGNFPDRFSARQFPNYSSELNVNALLLGDSALYLCASSQIQGTNTEAFFGQGTRLTVV.

This clonotype was found many times. The rearrangement links TRBV14 to TRBJ2-5, with TRBD2 matching over 8 bases. Trimming took 4 bases from V and 5 from J; bases not matched to a gene: 9. The germline V gene encodes CDR1 SGHDN and CDR2 FVKESK. CDR3 length equals 15 residues. The CDR3 spells CASSPRPAGAETQYF. CDR3 bases: TGTGCCAGCAGCCCCAGACCAGCGGGAGCGGAGACCCAGTACTTC. Full variable domain (remainder filled in from reference TRBV14 and TRBJ2-5): EAGVTQFPSHSVIEKGQTVTLRCDPISGHDNLYWYRRVMGKEIKFLLHFVKESKQDESGMPNNRFLAERTGGTYSTLKVQPAELEDSGVYFCASSPRPAGAETQYFGPGTRLLVL.

This clonotype was counted at least ten times. The DNA for the CDR3 is TGTGCCAGCAGCTCGGACAGGGAGACCACTGAAGCTTTCTTT. Its protein is CASSSDRETTEAFF. The V and J genes are TRBV11-2 and TRBJ1-1, with 8 positions matching TRBD1. CDR3 length equals 14 residues. CDR1 is SGHAT, CDR2 FQNNGV, per germline. V gave up 4 bases and J gave up 4 bases; unmatched junction bases: 5.

This clonotype has ten or more counts. This sequence joins TRBV6-2 or TRBV6-3 and TRBJ1-5; perhaps TRBD1 as D (5 bases). From germline, CDR1 is MNHEY and CDR2 SVGEGT. Between the trimmed V and J ends, which lost 6 bases and 7 bases, there was a span of 13 bases. This CDR3 contains 13 residues. CDR3 bases: TGTGCCAGCAGCCAGATGGGGGGGCAGCCCCAGCATTTT. Residues: CASSQMGGQPQHF.

This clonotype occurred many times. The chain has TRBV6-1 and TRBJ2-7; D not resolved. There are 13 residues in the CDR3. Trimming removed 6 bases from V and 6 bases from J, with 15 bases in between. Germline CDR1 reads MNHNS; CDR2 reads SASEGT. The CDR3 spells CASSRRISGEQYF. As DNA, the CDR3 is TGTGCCAGCAGCCGCAGGATTTCGGGCGAGCAGTACTTC.

This clonotype was seen ten or more times. The chain has TRBV12-3 or TRBV12-4 and TRBJ1-1, with D unclear. With 3 bases removed from V and 4 bases from J, the gap between germline ends came to 9 bases. CDR3 length: 13 residues. In DNA, the CDR3 is TGTGCCAGCAGTTTTGAAGGGATCACTGAAGCTTTCTTT. Translating gives CASSFEGITEAFF.

This clonotype has a count of ten or more. The chain carries TRBV6-5 and TRBJ1-2, with D unresolved. The V end lost 0 bases, the J end lost 8 bases, and 7 bases lay between the germline ends. Germline V gene data show CDR1 as MNHEY and CDR2 as SVGAGI. This CDR3 comprises 12 residues. DNA of the CDR3: TGTGCCAGCAGTTACTCGCAGCTCGGCTACACCTTC. Translated: CASSYSQLGYTF.

The genes are TRBV6-5 and TRBJ1-2; a weak D match, TRBD1 (6 bases). The germline V gene has CDR1 MNHEY and CDR2 SVGAGI. This CDR3 is 14 amino acids long. V was cut by 8 bases and J by 8 bases, with 21 bases left in between. CDR3 region: CASVGAGEFGGYTF. In nucleotides, the CDR3 is TGTGCCAGCGTTGGGGCAGGGGAGTTCGGGGGCTACACCTTC.

This chain joins TRBV12-3 or TRBV12-4 and TRBJ2-2, with 12 bases lining up with TRBD2. This CDR3 has 20 residues. V lost 1 base to trimming and J lost 4 bases; unmatched junction nucleotides: 13. CDR3 coding DNA: TGTGCCAGCAGTTTAGGACAGGGCTCTTGGACTAGCGGGATCACCGGGGAGCTGTTTTTT. This translates into CASSLGQGSWTSGITGELFF.

This clonotype was observed at least ten times. This rearrangement joins TRBV6-5 to TRBJ1-2; D unresolved. The CDR3 contains 13 residues. Per germline, CDR1 MNHEY and CDR2 SVGAGI. The V gene lost 4 bases and the J gene lost 1 base, with 7 bases spanning the gap. CDR3 DNA: TGTGCCAGCAGTTGGCCCAGTAACTATGGCTACACCTTC. This sequence encodes CASSWPSNYGYTF.

This clonotype was counted at least ten times. This clone may be a read error of a much larger clone one base away. V is TRBV6-1 and J is TRBJ2-4, with no clear D. The CDR3 sequence is 11 residues long. The V end lost 3 bases, the J end lost 8 bases, and 5 bases lay between the germline ends. Germline V gives CDR1 MNHNS, CDR2 SASEGT. CDR3 in amino acids: CASSEADIQYF. As DNA, the CDR3 is TGTGCCAGCAGTGAGGCAGACATTCAGTACTTC.

Ten or more counts support this clonotype. This sequence joins TRBV6-5 and TRBJ2-7, with 8 bases matching TRBD2. With V trimmed by 2 bases and J by 5 bases, 5 bases remained unmatched. Germline V gene data show CDR1 as MNHEY and CDR2 as SVGAGI. The CDR3 is made up of 14 amino acids. CDR3 loop: CASSYAGGSNEQYF. CDR3 nucleotides: TGTGCCAGCAGTTACGCGGGGGGTTCTAACGAGCAGTACTTC.

This clonotype was seen many times. The chain recombines TRBV28 with TRBJ2-7, with 9 bases matching TRBD2. CDR1 is MDHEN and CDR2 is SYDVKM in the germline V gene. There are 16 residues in the CDR3. Trimming removed 7 bases from V and 2 bases from J; junction bases left unmatched: 12. CDR3 in amino acids: CASNGVGGRAPYEQYF. Here the CDR3 DNA reads TGTGCCAGCAACGGAGTAGGCGGGAGGGCCCCCTACGAGCAGTACTTC.